These 21 T cell receptor beta chains share one sample of origin, sequenced in a study of blood T cell repertoires in COVID-19. Produced via immunoSEQ multiplex PCR; TCRdb's table is partial and in-frame only. The sample contains about 130,000 clones, 75% to 90% of which appear only once. Material for sequencing was peripheral blood. The source of these receptors is a human donor in a cohort sampled during active COVID-19.

The chain carries TRBV19 and TRBJ1-3; the match to TRBD1 covers 8 bases. The CDR3 has 15 amino acids. With V trimmed by 5 bases and J by 2 bases, 5 bases remained unmatched. Per germline, CDR1 LNHDA and CDR2 SQIVND (reference sequence). The CDR3 region has the DNA TGTGCCAGTAGTCTCCAGGGGGCGGCTGGAAACACCATATATTTT. Its translation is CASSLQGAAGNTIYF. Full variable domain (outside the CDR3, taken from reference TRBV19 and TRBJ1-3): DGGITQSPKYLFRKEGQNVTLSCEQNLNHDAMYWYRQDPGQGLRLIYYSQIVNDFQKGDIAEGYSVSREKKESFPLTVTSAQKNPTAFYLCASSLQGAAGNTIYFGEGSWLTVV.

This clone was picked up one time. The J gene is TRBJ1-1, the V gene TRBV5-4, with D hard to call. The germline V and J ends were trimmed by 3 bases and 8 bases, with 14 bases remaining between them. CDR1 is SGHNT and CDR2 is YYREEE in the germline V gene (reference sequence). This CDR3 has 13 residues. The CDR3 sequence is CASSSQVGREAFF. The CDR3 region has the DNA TGTGCCAGCAGCTCCCAGGTCGGCAGGGAAGCTTTCTTT.

The chain combines TRBV12-3 or TRBV12-4 with TRBJ1-4, with D perhaps TRBD1 (6 bases). The CDR3 covers 13 residues. The V and J ends lost 6 bases and 5 bases respectively, with 10 bases between them. The CDR3 coding sequence is TGTGCCAGCAGCTCCGGGACAAATGAAAAACTGTTTTTT. Translated: CASSSGTNEKLFF.

This chain connects TRBV3-1 (or the pseudogene TRBV3-2) to TRBJ1-3; 7 bases are shared with TRBD1. Germline V lookup: CDR1 LGHDT, CDR2 YNNKEL (reference sequence). The CDR3 has 16 residues. J was trimmed by 2 bases and V by 0 bases; bases with no gene match: 4. This CDR3 reads CASSQEQGYAGNTIYF. The CDR3 coding sequence is TGTGCCAGCAGCCAAGAACAGGGGTATGCTGGAAACACCATATATTTT.

V usage is TRBV7-9 and J usage is TRBJ2-3; TRBD1 matches at 7 bases. The CDR3 length is 14 residues. Per germline, CDR1 SEHNR and CDR2 FQNEAQ (reference sequence). Trimming removed 7 bases from V and 0 bases from J; junction bases left unmatched: 4. The CDR3 here is CASTLTGSTDTQYF. CDR3 nucleotides: TGTGCCAGCACTCTGACAGGGAGCACAGATACGCAGTATTTT.

J is TRBJ2-3 and V is TRBV9, with D perhaps TRBD1 (6 bases). Germline V gene lookup returns CDR1 SGDLS and CDR2 YYNGEE. The CDR3 has 15 amino acids. V lost 0 bases, J lost 0 bases, and 8 bases lay in between. The CDR3 bases are TGTGCCAGCAGCGTAGAGGGGGAGAGCACAGATACGCAGTATTTT. The encoded protein is CASSVEGESTDTQYF.

V and J are TRBV5-1 and TRBJ1-1; D uncertain. This CDR3 is built from 15 residues. Germline CDR1 reads SGHRS; CDR2 reads YFSETQ. V lost 6 bases and J 1 base, leaving 16 bases between the germline ends. The CDR3 sequence is CASNFFSSGNTEAFF. CDR3 sequence (DNA): TGCGCCAGCAACTTCTTTTCGTCGGGGAACACTGAAGCTTTCTTT. Drawing the rest from reference TRBV5-1 and TRBJ1-1, the complete variable domain is KAGVTQTPRYLIKTRGQQVTLSCSPISGHRSVSWYQQTPGQGLQFLFEYFSETQRNKGNFPGRFSGRQFSNSRSEMNVSTLELGDSALYLCASNFFSSGNTEAFFGQGTRLTVV.

V gene TRBV3-1 (or the pseudogene TRBV3-2) combines with J gene TRBJ1-1; D gene uncertain. The CDR3 sequence is 14 residues long. Trimming took off 5 bases at V and 4 bases at J, with 14 bases between the two ends. Germline V gives CDR1 LGHDT, CDR2 YNNKEL (reference sequence). CDR3 DNA sequence: TGTGCCAGCAGCTCCGCGGGAGGAGGCACTGAAGCTTTCTTT. This codes for CASSSAGGGTEAFF.

This rearrangement joins TRBV7-2 to TRBJ1-2, with 9 positions matching TRBD1. J was trimmed by 2 bases and V by 2 bases; bases with no gene match: 3. Germline CDR1 reads SGHTA; CDR2 reads FQGNSA. The CDR3 sequence is 15 residues long. The DNA for the CDR3 is TGTGCCAGCAGCTTAACAGGGGGCCTCAACTATGGCTACACCTTC. Amino acid sequence: CASSLTGGLNYGYTF. The full variable domain, its missing parts supplied by reference TRBV7-2 and TRBJ1-2, is GAGVSQSPSNKVTEKGKDVELRCDPISGHTALYWYRQSLGQGLEFLIYFQGNSAPDKSGLPSDRFSAERTGGSVSTLTIQRTQQEDSAVYLCASSLTGGLNYGYTFGSGTRLTVV.

V and J are TRBV24-1 and TRBJ2-5; TRBD2 might be the D (6 bases). This CDR3 region has 14 residues. Trimming took off 3 bases at V and 5 bases at J, with 12 bases between the two ends. CDR1 is KGHDR, CDR2 SFDVKD, per germline. CDR3 bases: TGTGCCACCAGTGATCCGGGACTCGCGGAGACCCAGTACTTC. Its protein is CATSDPGLAETQYF.

Here the CDR3 DNA reads TGTGCCAGCAGTCCCAATCCGACGGCACGGGGGGATCACGGAGCGTACGAGCAGTACGTC. Its translation is CASSPNPTARGDHGAYEQYV. The chain is built from TRBV27 and TRBJ2-7, with TRBD2 identical over 7 bases. Trimming at V came to 5 bases and at J to 4 bases, leaving 26 bases not matched to a gene. Germline-derived CDR1 and CDR2 are MNHEY and SMNVEV (reference sequence). This CDR3 contains 20 residues.

This sequence joins TRBV10-2 and TRBJ2-3; a weak D match, TRBD2 (5 bases). Deletions cut 5 bases from V and 6 bases from J, with 12 bases between. This CDR3 comprises 13 residues. Germline V gene sequence: CDR1 WSHSY, CDR2 SAAADI. In DNA form, the CDR3 reads TGCGCCAGCAGTTTACTAGGGTCGGATACGCAGTATTTT. Translated, it gives CASSLLGSDTQYF.

This clone has only a few counts. This sequence joins TRBV4-3 and TRBJ2-1; 11 bases are a match to TRBD2. The J segment lost 7 bases and the V segment lost 1 base, leaving 9 bases of the junction unmatched. The CDR3 spans 17 residues. Germline V gene lookup returns CDR1 LGHNA and CDR2 YSLEER. CDR3 sequence (DNA): TGCGCCAGCAGCCAAGGGGACTTTAGCGGGGGGGGAAATGAGCAGTTCTTC. Amino acid sequence: CASSQGDFSGGGNEQFF.

This sequence joins TRBV9 and TRBJ1-4; D ambiguous. Germline V lookup: CDR1 SGDLS, CDR2 YYNGEE. Trimming left V 3 bases short and J 0 bases short, with 12 bases between. The length of the CDR3 is 16 residues. The CDR3 is CASSAVERATNEKLFF. The CDR3 nucleotides are TGTGCCAGCAGCGCCGTTGAGCGGGCAACTAATGAAAAACTGTTTTTT.

V gene TRBV14 combines with J gene TRBJ2-3; D ambiguous. CDR3 length equals 16 residues. Looked up from germline, CDR1 is SGHDN and CDR2 is FVKESK. V lost 4 bases to trimming and J lost 4 bases, with 18 bases between them. The CDR3 DNA follows: TGTGCCAGCAGCCGCGTTCGGGTTCGAAACGCAGATACGCAGTATTTT. This translates into CASSRVRVRNADTQYF.

The chain links TRBV2 to TRBJ2-7; TRBD1 might be the D (5 bases). The CDR3 is made up of 13 amino acids. Germline V lookup: CDR1 SNHLY, CDR2 FYNNEI. V was pared by 4 bases and J by 2 bases, with 9 bases between. DNA of the CDR3: TGTGCCAGCAGTGGTGACAGTACCTACGAGCAGTACGTC. Protein product: CASSGDSTYEQYV.

V gene TRBV14 combines with J gene TRBJ2-1; TRBD1 might be the D (7 bases). This CDR3 is 15 amino acids long. The V gene lost 4 bases and the J gene lost 4 bases, with 14 bases spanning the gap. CDR1 SGHDN and CDR2 FVKESK come from the germline V gene. CDR3 DNA sequence: TGTGCCAGCAGCCCGCTTGCGGGACAGTACAATGAGCAGTTCTTC. Its translation: CASSPLAGQYNEQFF.

This clone is termed medium-sized. Other DNA sequences in this sample translate to the same CDR3. This rearrangement joins TRBV6-4 to TRBJ2-1; 9 bases align to TRBD2. CDR3 size: 15 residues. Trimming took 0 bases from V and 4 from J; bases not matched to a gene: 1. Germline V gives CDR1 MRHNA, CDR2 SNTAGT. CDR3 amino acids: CASSDSSGSYNEQFF. CDR3 bases: TGTGCCAGCAGTGACTCTAGCGGGAGTTACAATGAGCAGTTCTTC.

The chain has TRBV6-1 and TRBJ1-4; 10 bases match TRBD1. CDR3 size: 17 residues. Germline assignment: CDR1 MNHNS and CDR2 SASEGT. The V and J ends lost 4 bases and 1 base, in that order; junction bases with no gene match: 6. As DNA, the CDR3 is TGTGCCAGCAGTGCCCTAGGGACAGGGGAAACTAATGAAAAACTGTTTTTT. It translates to CASSALGTGETNEKLFF.

There are a few counts of this clone. The chain uses TRBV2 and TRBJ2-1; TRBD1 aligns across 9 bases. Germline CDR1 reads SNHLY; CDR2 reads FYNNEI. The CDR3 is made up of 16 amino acids. Trimming cost V 7 bases and J 0 bases; bases outside gene matches: 7. CDR3 bases: TGTGCCAGCAACCTCGGGACAGGGAGCTCCTACAATGAGCAGTTCTTC. Amino acid sequence: CASNLGTGSSYNEQFF.

The rearrangement joins TRBV5-8 to TRBJ2-5; D gene unclear. Germline CDR1 and CDR2: SGHTS and YDEGEE. The CDR3 has 12 residues. The ends were cut back, 6 bases at V and 4 bases at J, with 10 bases in the middle. CDR3 region: CASNNPPETQYF. The CDR3 region has the DNA TGTGCCAGCAACAACCCCCCAGAGACCCAGTACTTC.